The next 25 T cell receptor beta chains were all read from a single sample in a study of blood T cells in healthy people across ages. A second PCR, run for about 6 to 12 cycles, used a sample-barcoded 5' primer plus a J-beta primer mix. Using its own MiXCR run on the 5' RACE reads, TCRdb lists one record per CDR3 protein. This table holds 1.5 million to 1.8 million distinct CDR3 sequences, roughly 43% found once. The sample taken for sequencing was blood. The receptors originated from a woman aged 18-29 years in good health.

This chain uses TRBV3-1 with TRBJ2-1; TRBD2 aligns across 9 bases. The junction had 3 bases not matched to a gene; V was cut back by 3 bases and J by 6 bases. The germline CDR1 and CDR2 sequences are LGHDT and YNNKEL (reference sequence). The CDR3 has 14 amino acids. In nucleotides, the CDR3 is TGTGCCAGCAGCCAGAGCGGGGGGATCAATGAGCAGTTCTTC. Translation gives CASSQSGGINEQFF.

This chain links TRBV10-3 with TRBJ2-7; D remains unclear. Per germline, CDR1 ENHRY and CDR2 SYGVKD. The V end was cut by 10 bases, the J end by 2 bases, with 12 bases between. The CDR3 contains 12 residues. The CDR3: CATKDRAYEQYF. CDR3 coding DNA: TGTGCCACCAAGGACCGAGCCTACGAGCAGTACTTC.

This clonotype was counted a few times. The chain combines TRBV25-1 with TRBJ1-1; D ambiguous. CDR3 length: 11 residues. The germline V gene has CDR1 MGHDK and CDR2 SYGVNS. The V gene lost 7 bases and the J gene lost 2 bases, with 5 bases spanning the gap. CDR3 protein: CASTDNTEAFF. CDR3 nucleotide sequence: TGTGCCAGCACAGATAACACTGAAGCTTTCTTT.

This chain connects TRBV3-1 to TRBJ2-3; a weak D match, TRBD1 (5 bases). The CDR3 runs 14 residues. V shed 0 bases and J shed 4 bases, with 8 bases lying between them. CDR1 LGHDT and CDR2 YNNKEL come from the germline V gene (reference sequence). Here the CDR3 reads CASSQETVSDTQYF. CDR3 DNA sequence: TGTGCCAGCAGCCAAGAGACAGTTTCAGATACGCAGTATTTT.

As regards this clonotype: A much larger clone lies one base from this, so it may be a read error. The genes are TRBV27 and TRBJ2-1; no clear D. The closer fit of TRBJ2-7 to the DNA end suggests the J call may be wrong. Germline V gives CDR1 MNHEY, CDR2 SMNVEV (reference sequence). The length of the CDR3 is 13 residues. For the CDR3, the DNA is TGTGCCAGCAGTTTGCACGGTTACAATGAGCAGTACTTC. Translated: CASSLHGYNEQYF.

The table lists this clonotype with a few counts. The J gene is TRBJ2-3, the V gene TRBV6-5; 11 bases are a match to TRBD2. CDR1 and CDR2 (germline): MNHEY, SVGAGI. V lost 4 bases and J lost 5; bases outside the gene matches: 8. This CDR3 spans 16 amino acids. CDR3 nucleotides: TGTGCCAGCAGTTTCCTGACTAGCGGGGTGGGAGATACGCAGTATTTT. It encodes CASSFLTSGVGDTQYF.

The genes are TRBV28 and TRBJ2-5, with 8 positions matching TRBD1. The V gene's germline CDR1 is MDHEN and CDR2 SYDVKM. This CDR3 has 15 residues. Trimming took 5 bases from V and 5 from J; bases not matched to a gene: 10. CDR3 sequence: CASSVPGTGGETQYF. Written as DNA, the CDR3 is TGTGCCAGCAGTGTCCCCGGGACAGGTGGGGAGACCCAGTACTTC.

V is TRBV6-5 and J is TRBJ1-1; 7 bases are shared with TRBD1. With 5 bases clipped from V and 6 bases from J, the junction kept 12 bases outside the gene matches. The CDR3 extends over 15 amino acids. In germline, CDR1 is MNHEY, CDR2 SVGAGI. In DNA form, the CDR3 reads TGTGCCAGCAGTCCAGACAGGGCGGTGATCTCTGAAGCTTTCTTT. Translation: CASSPDRAVISEAFF.

The chain uses TRBV29-1 and TRBJ2-3; 7 bases match TRBD1. This CDR3 contains 14 residues. Germline V gene lookup returns CDR1 SQVTM and CDR2 ANQGSEA. The V and J ends lost 6 bases and 2 bases, in that order; junction bases with no gene match: 8. The DNA of the CDR3 is TGCAGCGTGGGACAGCAACTGGCCACAGATACGCAGTATTTT. Its protein is CSVGQQLATDTQYF.

Only a few counts were recorded for this clonotype. The chain uses TRBV20-1 and TRBJ2-5; TRBD2 matches 8 bases. The DNA end is a closer match to TRBJ2-7, so the J assignment may be wrong. Germline V gives CDR1 DFQATT, CDR2 SNEGSKA (reference sequence). The CDR3 totals 17 residues. For the CDR3, the DNA is TGCAGTGCTAGGGGGCACGGGGGGGGCTTCGCGGCCTACGAGCAGTACTTC. This translates into CSARGHGGGFAAYEQYF.

The V gene is TRBV6-1, the J gene TRBJ2-1; possible D gene TRBD2, 6 bases. The CDR3 contains 13 residues. V was clipped by 11 bases and J by 10 bases, with 21 bases between them. CDR1 is MNHNS, CDR2 SASEGT, per germline. CDR3 in amino acids: CAVGGELYYEQFF. The CDR3, as DNA: TGTGCCGTCGGGGGAGAGCTTTACTACGAGCAGTTCTTC.

The chain couples TRBV27 to TRBJ2-1, with a tentative D call TRBD2 (6 bases). CDR1 is MNHEY, CDR2 SMNVEV, per germline (reference sequence). There are 15 residues in the CDR3. Trimming took off 6 bases at V and 0 bases at J, with 12 bases between the two ends. The CDR3 nucleotides are TGTGCCAGCAGGTGGAGGGATTCCTCCTACAATGAGCAGTTCTTC. Translated: CASRWRDSSYNEQFF.

J is TRBJ2-1 and V is TRBV5-1, with D perhaps being TRBD1 or TRBD2 (5 bases each). Per the germline V gene, CDR1 is SGHRS and CDR2 is YFSETQ. CDR3 length: 15 residues. V was trimmed by 4 bases and J by 7 bases, leaving 18 bases between them. The CDR3 DNA reads TGCGCCAGCAGCCTACAGCCGGGACCCTTTAATGAGCAGTTCTTC. This codes for CASSLQPGPFNEQFF.

In its sample, this clonotype was seen once. V gene TRBV29-1 combines with J gene TRBJ1-4, with 8 bases fitting TRBD1. The ends lost 7 bases at V and 7 bases at J; junction bases unmatched: 14. CDR1 is SQVTM, CDR2 ANQGSEA, per germline. CDR3 length equals 15 residues. Here the CDR3 reads CSARKGQGAFEKLFF. The CDR3, as DNA: TGCAGCGCTAGGAAGGGGCAGGGGGCTTTTGAAAAACTGTTTTTT. Variable domain in full (rest from reference TRBV29-1 and TRBJ1-4): SAVISQKPSRDICQRGTSLTIQCQVDSQVTMMFWYRQQPGQSLTLIATANQGSEATYESGFVIDKFPISRPNLTFSTLTVSNMSPEDSSIYLCSARKGQGAFEKLFFGSGTQLSVL.

The gene calls are TRBV9 and TRBJ2-1; tentatively, D is TRBD2 (5 bases). CDR3 size: 14 residues. Germline lookup yields CDR1 SGDLS and CDR2 YYNGEE. The V end lost 0 bases, the J end lost 10 bases, and 14 bases lay between the germline ends. CDR3 bases: TGTGCCAGCAGCGTAGGGCTCGGGATCTACGAGCAGTTCTTC. As protein: CASSVGLGIYEQFF.

Turning to this clonotype: This sequence may be a read error, since a much larger clone differs from it by one base. The chain combines TRBV9 with TRBJ2-1, with 9 bases fitting TRBD2. CDR3 length: 13 amino acids. Germline V gives CDR1 SGDLS, CDR2 YYNGEE. The CDR3 reads CVSSPRTSDEQFF. In DNA, the CDR3 is TGTGTCAGCAGCCCAAGGACTAGCGATGAGCAGTTCTTC.

The J gene is TRBJ1-6, the V gene TRBV6-2 or TRBV6-3; D is perhaps TRBD1 (5 bases). V dropped 5 bases and J dropped 5 bases, with 10 bases sitting between them. CDR1 is MNHEY and CDR2 is SVGEGT in the germline V gene. The CDR3 contains 14 residues. The CDR3 loop reads CASSPGLDNSPLHF. CDR3 nucleotides: TGTGCCAGCAGTCCGGGACTGGATAATTCACCCCTCCACTTT.

The chain uses TRBV28 and TRBJ2-1; possibly TRBD2 for D (5 bases). The V gene lost 1 base and the J gene lost 2 bases, with 12 bases spanning the gap. CDR3 size: 16 residues. From germline, CDR1 is MDHEN and CDR2 SYDVKM. CDR3 coding DNA: TGTGCCAGCAGTTTATTAGGAGGTTATGCCTACAATGAGCAGTTCTTC. It encodes CASSLLGGYAYNEQFF.

In its sample, this clonotype was seen a few times. The rearrangement uses TRBV14 and TRBJ1-1; possible D gene TRBD1, 6 bases. Germline V gene lookup returns CDR1 SGHDN and CDR2 FVKESK. The CDR3 runs 12 residues. Trimming left V 6 bases short and J 5 bases short, with 10 bases between. The CDR3 spells CASRPQGTEAFF. DNA of the CDR3: TGTGCCAGCAGACCACAGGGAACTGAAGCTTTCTTT.

V usage is TRBV20-1 and J usage is TRBJ1-5, with TRBD1 matching 7 bases. The CDR3 loop spans 14 amino acids. V dropped 6 bases and J dropped 3; count of bases not matched to a gene: 8. Germline CDR1 is DFQATT and CDR2 is SNEGSKA (reference sequence). The CDR3 DNA reads TGCAGTGCAATCACAGGGGCCCCCAATCAGCCCCAGCATTTT. This translates into CSAITGAPNQPQHF.

This sequence joins TRBV9 and TRBJ2-5; 16 nucleotides line up with TRBD2. Per the germline V gene, CDR1 is SGDLS and CDR2 is YYNGEE. The CDR3 length is 19 residues. With 1 base clipped from V and 5 bases from J, the junction kept 11 bases outside the gene matches. The CDR3 region is CASSVIPGLAGGPMETQYF. CDR3 sequence (DNA): TGTGCCAGCAGCGTAATACCGGGACTAGCGGGAGGGCCCATGGAGACCCAGTACTTC.

A few counts support this clonotype. CDR3 nucleotides: TGTGCCAGCAGCTTAGGGGCGGGGCTCTCCTACGAGCAGTACTTC. It yields the protein CASSLGAGLSYEQYF. The rearrangement links TRBV7-2 to TRBJ2-7, with a weak D call TRBD2 (6 bases). V was shortened by 1 base and J by 0 bases, with 10 bases between the two germline ends. CDR3 length: 15 residues. In germline, CDR1 is SGHTA, CDR2 FQGNSA.

The rearrangement links TRBV20-1 to TRBJ2-3; no definite D call. The V end was cut by 5 bases, the J end by 2 bases, with 8 bases between. Germline V gene sequence: CDR1 DFQATT, CDR2 SNEGSKA (reference sequence). The CDR3 runs 12 residues. The CDR3 here is CSAPRITDTQYF. CDR3 DNA: TGCAGTGCTCCCAGGATCACAGATACGCAGTATTTT.

V usage is TRBV21-1 and J usage is TRBJ2-7; the D call in the table, TRBD2, was not verified against the DNA. TRBV21-1 has pseudogene status. This CDR3 region has 15 residues. CDR3 DNA: TGTGCCAGCAGCAAAGAGAGAGCGGGAGCACGCGAGCAGTACTTC. Protein: CASSKERAGAREQYF.

Notes on this clonotype: A junction end diverges from the germline sequence, so it may reflect a read error. The gene calls are TRBV4-1 and TRBJ2-3; 7 bases fit TRBD1. The CDR3 runs to 15 residues. Germline loops: CDR1 MGHRA, CDR2 YSYEKL. The chain's CDR3 is CASSHTPLGTDAQYF. In DNA form, the CDR3 reads TGCGCCAGCAGCCACACTCCCCTGGGGACAGATGCGCAGTATTTT.